Below, 12 T cell receptor beta chains from the same sample are listed, as sequenced in a study of blood T cell repertoires in COVID-19. Profiled with immunoSEQ multiplex PCR; TCRdb holds only in-frame clones, not every one. The sample carries around 290,000 clones, roughly 90% recorded once. The sample taken for sequencing was peripheral blood. The receptor set was obtained from a woman between 25 and 40 years old with COVID-19, enrolled during active disease.

This clone was observed once. The chain has TRBV11-2 and TRBJ1-2; 7 positions agree with TRBD1. The CDR3 contains 17 residues. J was trimmed by 2 bases and V by 0 bases; bases with no gene match: 9. CDR1 and CDR2 from the germline V gene are SGHAT and FQNNGV. CDR3 sequence: CASSLDWSTGINYGYTF. The CDR3 DNA follows: TGTGCCAGCAGCTTAGACTGGTCGACAGGGATCAACTATGGCTACACCTTC.

The CDR3 DNA follows: TGTGCCACCCGATGGGGACAAAACACTGAAGCTTTCTTT. Encoded protein: CATRWGQNTEAFF. The chain is built from TRBV27 and TRBJ1-1, with TRBD1 as a possible D gene (6 bases). The CDR3 runs to 13 residues. Per the germline V gene, CDR1 is MNHEY and CDR2 is SMNVEV (reference sequence). Between the trimmed V and J ends, which lost 10 bases and 2 bases, there was a span of 14 bases.

The V and J genes are TRBV15 and TRBJ1-1, with D possibly being TRBD1 (5 bases). The CDR3 has 13 residues. Germline values: CDR1 LNHNV, CDR2 YYDKDF (reference sequence). The V gene lost 0 bases and the J gene lost 5 bases, with 7 bases spanning the gap. CDR3 coding DNA: TGTGCCACCAGCAGAGATGGGGGGACTGAAGCTTTCTTT. Amino acid sequence: CATSRDGGTEAFF.

V gene TRBV30 combines with J gene TRBJ2-1; a weak D match, TRBD2 (6 bases). This CDR3 is 13 amino acids long. Trimming took 3 bases from V and 0 from J, leaving 6 bases between them. CDR1 GTSNPN and CDR2 SVGIG come from the germline V gene (reference sequence). The CDR3 DNA follows: TGTGCCTGGAGCGGGAGCTCCTACAATGAGCAGTTCTTC. It translates to CAWSGSSYNEQFF.

This clone showed up just once. This sequence joins TRBV5-5 and TRBJ1-5, with 9 bases fitting TRBD1. From germline, CDR1 is SGHKS and CDR2 YYEKEE (reference sequence). This CDR3 region has 19 residues. V dropped 4 bases and J dropped 0; count of bases not matched to a gene: 14. The DNA of the CDR3 is TGTGCCAGCAGCCTGAGACCGGGACAGGGAGGTCTTAGCAATCAGCCCCAGCATTTT. It specifies CASSLRPGQGGLSNQPQHF.

V usage is TRBV5-1 and J usage is TRBJ2-1; tentatively, D is TRBD2 (5 bases). Germline loops: CDR1 SGHRS, CDR2 YFSETQ. Trimming left V 1 base short and J 7 bases short, with 18 bases between. This CDR3 is 16 amino acids long. CDR3 region: CASSLSVSATSNEQFF. For the CDR3, the DNA is TGCGCCAGCAGCTTGAGTGTTAGCGCGACGAGTAATGAGCAGTTCTTC.

This chain uses TRBV5-4 with TRBJ1-3, with 7 bases lining up with TRBD1. Germline trimming cut 4 bases from V and 0 bases from J; bases unmatched to any gene: 4. The germline V gene has CDR1 SGHNT and CDR2 YYREEE (reference sequence). The CDR3 consists of 15 residues. The CDR3 region is CASSQGGFSGNTIYF. The CDR3 DNA sequence: TGTGCCAGCAGCCAGGGGGGCTTCTCTGGAAACACCATATATTTT.

The rearrangement links TRBV5-1 to TRBJ1-1; D remains ambiguous. This CDR3 spans 14 amino acids. V was trimmed by 4 bases and J by 1 base, leaving 11 bases between them. Germline V gene sequence: CDR1 SGHRS, CDR2 YFSETQ. Here the CDR3 reads CASSHAVGNTEAFF. The DNA of the CDR3 is TGCGCCAGCAGCCATGCGGTAGGGAACACTGAAGCTTTCTTT.

The chain is built from TRBV28 and TRBJ1-3, with a weak D call TRBD1 (6 bases). V was trimmed by 5 bases and J by 4 bases, leaving 15 bases between them. The CDR3 extends over 15 amino acids. Germline-derived CDR1 and CDR2 are MDHEN and SYDVKM. The CDR3 here is CASSLGAGAGNTIYF. The CDR3 nucleotides read TGTGCCAGCAGTCTTGGGGCAGGGGCAGGAAACACCATATATTTT.

This chain connects TRBV12-3 or TRBV12-4 to TRBJ2-1; possibly TRBD2 for D (5 bases). Between the trimmed V and J ends, which lost 8 bases and 3 bases, there was a span of 5 bases. CDR3 size: 11 residues. The CDR3: CASEGYNEQFF. The CDR3 coding sequence is TGTGCCAGCGAGGGCTACAATGAGCAGTTCTTC.

The rearrangement joins TRBV10-3 to TRBJ1-2; 8 bases map to TRBD1. The CDR3 covers 15 residues. Per germline, CDR1 ENHRY and CDR2 SYGVKD. Trimming at V came to 1 base and at J to 8 bases, leaving 9 bases not matched to a gene. The CDR3 DNA sequence: TGTGCCATCAGTGAGTTGGGCAGGGGGCCGGGCGGCTACACCTTC. Protein product: CAISELGRGPGGYTF.

The chain couples TRBV7-9 to TRBJ1-4; D is perhaps TRBD1 (6 bases). Germline values: CDR1 SEHNR, CDR2 FQNEAQ (reference sequence). The CDR3 spans 16 residues. V lost 3 bases and J 6 bases, leaving 17 bases between the germline ends. The CDR3 reads CASSLKQGEGHEKLFF. CDR3 DNA: TGTGCCAGCAGCTTGAAACAGGGTGAGGGGCATGAAAAACTGTTTTTT.